This entry describes one T cell receptor beta chain. Via MiXCR, TCRdb re-called the RT-PCR reads, giving one row per CDR3 protein. The profile shows 750,000 to 850,000 distinct CDR3 sequences, around 20% of them singletons. This sample stems from a study of response to subunit inactivated influenza vaccine. This CDR3 is built from 15 residues. The ends lost 3 bases at V and 5 bases at J; junction bases unmatched: 4. This clonotype originated in a man aged 50 to 59 who received an inactivated influenza vaccine. The sequencing used PBMCs from blood, collected 4 to 6 days after vaccination. V usage is TRBV12-3 or TRBV12-4 and J usage is TRBJ1-6; 7 bases align to TRBD1. Here the CDR3 DNA reads TGTGCCAGCAGTTTGCGGGACAGCCATAATTCACCCCTCCACTTT. Its translation is CASSLRDSHNSPLHF.